Listed below are T cell receptor beta chains from one sample, sequenced in a study of blood T cell repertoires in COVID-19. TCRdb keeps only in-frame clones here, not all; method: immunoSEQ multiplex PCR. The data hold about 400,000 clones, with over 85% observed a single time. Input material: PBMCs or T cells enriched from blood (not recorded which). Receptors originate from a young woman who had recovered from COVID-19. CDR3s include the opening cysteine and the closing phenylalanine or tryptophan.

V: TRBV30; J: TRBJ2-1; length: 15; CDR3: CAWSGSGGRGYEQFF
V: TRBV2; J: TRBJ1-6; length: 15; CDR3: CASYNGGTGYSPLHF
V: TRBV7-3; J: TRBJ2-1; length: 14; CDR3: CASSLTPSYNEQFF
V: TRBV27; J: TRBJ2-1; length: 15; CDR3: CASSSGLAGGVEQFF
V: TRBV6-6; J: TRBJ1-5; length: 15; CDR3: CASSYSVGENQPQHF
V: TRBV28; J: TRBJ1-5; length: 14; CDR3: CASRDSYSNQPQHF
V: TRBV28; J: TRBJ1-2; length: 17; CDR3: CASSAFRGLLSNYGYTF
V: TRBV10-2; J: TRBJ2-1; length: 16; CDR3: CASSESFSPPYNEQFF
V: TRBV18; J: TRBJ1-1; length: 13; CDR3: CASSLTGQGEAFF
V: TRBV5-6; J: TRBJ2-7; length: 15; CDR3: CASSLGQSLFYEQYF
V: TRBV7-9; J: TRBJ2-1; length: 19; CDR3: CASSLTERGGDAYYNEQFF
V: TRBV28; J: TRBJ1-1; length: 15; CDR3: CASSRRTGGITEAFF
V: TRBV28; J: TRBJ2-7; length: 18; CDR3: CASSLLGLAGDRSYEQYF
V: TRBV28; J: TRBJ1-4; length: 13; CDR3: CASRVDNEEKLFF
V: TRBV5-4; J: TRBJ2-7; length: 16; CDR3: CASSSHSGRLSYEQYF
V: TRBV12-5; J: TRBJ1-1; length: 15; CDR3: CASGLVGPGGTEAFF
V: TRBV7-3; J: TRBJ1-1; length: 12; CDR3: CASSSGQAEAFF
V: TRBV5-1; J: TRBJ2-7; length: 15; CDR3: CASREVAGVDDEQYF
V: TRBV5-1; J: TRBJ1-3; length: 14; CDR3: CASSLAVGGNTIYF
V: TRBV6-5; J: TRBJ2-7; length: 14; CDR3: CASSRSGGSDEQYF
V: TRBV15; J: TRBJ1-1; length: 15; CDR3: CATSPGLGWDTEAFF
V: TRBV27; J: TRBJ2-7; length: 15; CDR3: CASRNPGQGRYEQYF
V: TRBV28; J: TRBJ1-1; length: 11; CDR3: CASTFRTEAFF
V: TRBV9; J: TRBJ2-6; length: 20; CDR3: CASSVVTTSGENSGANVLTF
V: TRBV28; J: TRBJ1-6; length: 15; CDR3: CASSTPKGANSPLHF
V: TRBV3-1/TRBV3-2; J: TRBJ2-3; length: 15; CDR3: CASSPPWTGTDTQYF
V: TRBV4-1; J: TRBJ2-7; length: 17; CDR3: CASSPPLAGAQQYEQYF
V: TRBV6-5; J: TRBJ1-5; length: 14; CDR3: CASSPRQGYQPQHF
V: TRBV24-1; J: TRBJ2-1; length: 16; CDR3: CATSDSTGGTYNEQFF
V: TRBV7-3; J: TRBJ2-7; length: 15; CDR3: CASSLTSGGSYEQYF
V: TRBV18; J: TRBJ2-7; length: 16; CDR3: CASSPRTSGAWDEQYF
V: TRBV30; J: TRBJ1-1; length: 11; CDR3: CAWSRTYDAFF
V: TRBV29-1; J: TRBJ2-7; length: 12; CDR3: CSVVPGNYEQYF
V: TRBV5-1; J: TRBJ2-5; length: 14; CDR3: CASSPGLAEETQYF
V: TRBV19; J: TRBJ1-2; length: 19; CDR3: CASSPRLPETGISIYGYTF
V: TRBV25-1; J: TRBJ2-1; length: 14; CDR3: CASSSDTLANEQFF
V: TRBV18; J: TRBJ1-1; length: 16; CDR3: CASSPLDGGVNTEAFF
V: TRBV7-8; J: TRBJ2-1; length: 16; CDR3: CASSKGLAVTYNEQFF
V: TRBV4-2; J: TRBJ1-4; length: 15; CDR3: CASSPTGTGFEKLFF
V: TRBV5-1; J: TRBJ2-6; length: 20; CDR3: CASASSRGTGILSGANVLTF
V: TRBV7-9; J: TRBJ1-1; length: 14; CDR3: CASSLTGGSAEAFF
V: TRBV24-1; J: TRBJ1-5; length: 15; CDR3: CATSGGEGFNQPQHF
V: TRBV10-3; J: TRBJ2-7; length: 15; CDR3: CAISESGVTDYEQYF
V: TRBV14; J: TRBJ2-7; length: 15; CDR3: CASSPLEAGTYEQYF
V: TRBV30; J: TRBJ1-2; length: 15; CDR3: CAWSAGRREGYGYTF
V: TRBV4-3; J: TRBJ1-6; length: 16; CDR3: CASSRSLAGANSPLHF
V: TRBV7-3; J: TRBJ2-2; length: 13; CDR3: CASSISGAGELFF
V: TRBV7-9; J: TRBJ2-7; length: 15; CDR3: CASSSPGLAGPQQYF
V: TRBV4-1; J: TRBJ1-2; length: 15; CDR3: CASSQDRETSYGYTF
V: TRBV29-1; J: TRBJ2-1; length: 17; CDR3: CSAQAPPLAGVDNEQFF